This T cell receptor (beta chain) was recovered during a study of PD-L1 blockade in urothelial cancer. Study-wide context: Samples came from 3 weeks, at the second dose, and 6 weeks into treatment. Median T cell yield from blood was over 120,000.

The germline V gene encodes CDR1 MGHDK and CDR2 SYGVNS. V gave up 3 bases and J gave up 9 bases, with 14 bases separating them. The CDR3 runs 13 residues. The authors spiked synthetic TCR analog templates into each PCR. Measured with immunoSEQ multiplex PCR; TCRdb has only the in-frame clones, and not every one. The table shows 57,000 or so clones, with roughly 87% occurring only once. Locally advanced or metastatic urothelial carcinoma affected all patients. This sequence was found in a man aged 65 to 79 with urothelial cancer. The specimen was PBMCs, collected around atezolizumab (anti-PD-L1) treatment. The chain is built from TRBV25-1 and TRBJ2-5, with D hard to call. The CDR3 loop reads CASSDTNQLAQYF. CDR3 bases: TGTGCCAGCAGTGACACCAATCAGTTGGCCCAGTACTTC.